The 23 T cell receptor beta chains below all came from one sample that was sequenced in a study of regulatory T cells in long-lasting Graves disease. As to time point: persistent/refractory GD, antithyroid drugs over 5 years with positive TRAb. RNA extracted from PBMCs served as the sequencing template. To make TCR beta libraries, researchers used iRepertoire HTBI primers and Arm-PCR of CDR3 regions. MiXCR was run by TCRdb on the multiplex PCR reads, yielding one entry per CDR3 protein. The table records 500,000 to 800,000 distinct CDR3 sequences, around 30% of them present only once. This specimen consisted of peripheral blood mononuclear cells (PBMCs), obtained when the disease was refractory, from a patient treated with antithyroid drugs. All receptors come from a female donor with Graves disease.

This clonotype occurred a few times. The chain links TRBV29-1 to TRBJ1-2, with a possible D match to TRBD1 (5 bases). Germline CDR1 and CDR2: SQVTM and ANQGSEA. The CDR3 sequence is 12 residues long. V shed 4 bases and J shed 4 bases, with 10 bases lying between them. CDR3 loop: CSVVATVYGYTF. The CDR3 nucleotides read TGCAGCGTTGTAGCGACAGTCTATGGCTACACCTTC.

J is TRBJ1-1 and V is TRBV2; D uncertain. Trimming shortened V by 5 bases and J by 0 bases, and 10 bases separated the two germline ends. Germline assignment: CDR1 SNHLY and CDR2 FYNNEI. The CDR3 has 14 residues. The chain's CDR3 is CASSNTWMNTEAFF. Here the CDR3 DNA reads TGTGCCAGCAGTAACACCTGGATGAACACTGAAGCTTTCTTT. The whole variable domain, filled in from reference TRBV2 and TRBJ1-1, reads EPEVTQTPSHQVTQMGQEVILRCVPISNHLYFYWYRQILGQKVEFLVSFYNNEISEKSEIFDDQFSVERPDGSNFTLKIRSTKLEDSAMYFCASSNTWMNTEAFFGQGTRLTVV.

Only a few counts were recorded for this clonotype. V usage is TRBV20-1 and J usage is TRBJ1-2; D is possibly TRBD1 (6 bases). Looked up from germline, CDR1 is DFQATT and CDR2 is SNEGSKA (reference sequence). V gave up 5 bases and J gave up 5 bases, with 18 bases separating them. This CDR3 comprises 14 residues. The CDR3 loop is CSAAAYLGAYGYTF. The DNA for the CDR3 is TGCAGTGCTGCCGCCTATTTGGGGGCGTATGGCTACACCTTC.

The chain has TRBV9 and TRBJ1-5; a weak D match, TRBD1 (6 bases). Trimming cost V 3 bases and J 6 bases, with 13 bases left between them. The CDR3 is made up of 14 amino acids. Germline CDR1 is SGDLS and CDR2 is YYNGEE. The CDR3 DNA is TGTGCCAGCAGCGCGGGGGGCCTAGGTCAGCCCCAGCATTTT. Protein: CASSAGGLGQPQHF.

This clonotype was detected many times. The chain joins TRBV28 to TRBJ1-1; TRBD1 matches 7 bases. The CDR3 has 15 amino acids. Germline CDR1 MDHEN, CDR2 SYDVKM. Losses at the gene ends were 6 bases for V and 7 bases for J; bases not matched to a gene: 14. DNA for the CDR3: TGTGCCAGCAGGCCAGCGGACAGGCCATCGGGTGAAGCTTTCTTT. Translated, it gives CASRPADRPSGEAFF.

This rearrangement joins TRBV11-2 to TRBJ2-7, with D unresolved. Trimming took off 3 bases at V and 4 bases at J, with 13 bases between the two ends. The germline V gene encodes CDR1 SGHAT and CDR2 FQNNGV. The CDR3 sequence is 14 residues long. The CDR3 loop reads CASSLLQGAYEQYF. The CDR3 region has the DNA TGTGCCAGCAGCTTGCTACAAGGAGCGTACGAGCAGTACTTC.

This chain uses TRBV6-1 with TRBJ1-6, with 9 positions matching TRBD1. V was clipped by 7 bases and J by 11 bases; unmatched bases: 9. Germline loops: CDR1 MNHNS, CDR2 SASEGT. The CDR3 consists of 14 residues. CDR3 in DNA: TGTGCCAGCACCCCGGGACAGGGAAGTACACCCCTCCACTTT. Translated, it gives CASTPGQGSTPLHF.

This clonotype was detected only a few times. The V call is TRBV12-3 or TRBV12-4, the J call TRBJ1-2, with D possibly TRBD1 on 6 matching bases. V was pared by 6 bases and J by 7 bases, with 24 bases between. The CDR3 is 16 residues long. The CDR3 sequence: CASSPSPPSRGGGYTF. DNA for the CDR3: TGTGCCAGCAGCCCGAGCCCCCCCTCCAGGGGCGGTGGCTACACCTTC.

The V call is TRBV3-1, the J call TRBJ2-1, with 13 positions matching TRBD2. V shed 5 bases and J 5 bases; nucleotides not matched to a gene: 12. The length of the CDR3 is 18 residues. In germline, CDR1 is LGHDT, CDR2 YNNKEL (reference sequence). CDR3 protein: CASSEQVGLAGVNNEQFF. As DNA, the CDR3 is TGTGCCAGCAGCGAACAGGTCGGACTAGCGGGAGTGAACAATGAGCAGTTCTTC.

The chain joins TRBV6-5 to TRBJ1-5; D remains unclear. Trimming shortened V by 2 bases and J by 3 bases, and 5 bases separated the two germline ends. This CDR3 comprises 13 residues. Germline-derived CDR1 and CDR2 are MNHEY and SVGAGI. The DNA of the CDR3 is TGTGCCAGCAGTTACGCGCCCAATCAGCCCCAGCATTTT. It encodes CASSYAPNQPQHF.

In this sample, this clonotype turned up many times. The chain joins TRBV12-3 or TRBV12-4 to TRBJ1-2, with D hard to call. The V and J ends lost 5 bases and 4 bases respectively, with 14 bases between them. CDR3 length equals 14 residues. For the CDR3, the DNA is TGTGCCAGCAGTCCAGGTTCCCCCCCCTATGGCTACACCTTC. This encodes CASSPGSPPYGYTF.

This clonotype has a handful of counts. The chain has TRBV2 and TRBJ1-1, with a weak D call TRBD1 (5 bases). The germline V gene has CDR1 SNHLY and CDR2 FYNNEI. There are 17 residues in the CDR3. V gave up 2 bases and J gave up 2 bases, with 18 bases separating them. The CDR3 loop reads CASSESEVTDTNTEAFF. In DNA, the CDR3 is TGTGCCAGCAGTGAATCGGAGGTGACAGATACCAACACTGAAGCTTTCTTT.

Comment on this clonotype: Since a much larger clone is just one base distant, this may be a read error. The chain combines TRBV10-3 with TRBJ2-5, with D maybe TRBD2 (6 bases). In germline, CDR1 is ENHRY, CDR2 SYGVKD. This CDR3 has 13 amino acids. The CDR3 spells CVIKGSGDETQYF. For the CDR3, the DNA is TGTGTCATCAAGGGGTCGGGGGACGAGACCCAGTACTTC.

The sample holds a few counts of this clonotype. The chain is built from TRBV12-3 or TRBV12-4 and TRBJ1-2; TRBD1 might be the D (5 bases). V was clipped by 2 bases and J by 6 bases, with 13 bases between them. The CDR3 is 14 amino acids. CDR3 sequence: CASSLNLAGHGYTF. CDR3 DNA: TGTGCCAGCAGTTTAAACCTGGCGGGACATGGCTACACCTTC.

This clonotype was detected only a few times. The chain couples TRBV7-9 to TRBJ2-2; D may be TRBD1 (5 bases). Germline CDR1 is SEHNR and CDR2 is FQNEAQ (reference sequence). V was clipped by 3 bases and J by 7 bases, with 15 bases between them. This CDR3 comprises 15 residues. CDR3 sequence (DNA): TGTGCCAGCAGCTTGGACAACATGATTTTCGGGGAGCTGTTTTTT. It encodes CASSLDNMIFGELFF.

J is TRBJ2-7 and V is TRBV11-2; 11 bases agree with TRBD2. This CDR3 is built from 15 residues. Germline V gene sequence: CDR1 SGHAT, CDR2 FQNNGV. V shed 5 bases and J 0 bases; nucleotides not matched to a gene: 3. The CDR3 bases are TGTGCCAGCAGCCCTAGCGGGAGGTTCTCCTACGAGCAGTACTTC. This encodes CASSPSGRFSYEQYF.

This clonotype has more than one count but fewer than ten. The chain carries TRBV6-5 and TRBJ1-2; maybe TRBD1 (5 bases). V was cut by 0 bases and J by 8 bases, with 19 bases left in between. Germline V CDR1 and CDR2: MNHEY, SVGAGI. The CDR3 totals 16 residues. CDR3 loop: CASSYSFFSGTRGYTF. The CDR3 region has the DNA TGTGCCAGCAGTTACTCGTTTTTTTCCGGGACGCGAGGCTACACCTTC.

This clonotype was found a few times. Relative to the germline gene, one junction end is altered; a read error may explain this. CDR3 DNA: TGTGCCAGCAGAGGACTAGCGGGAGACTTTGACGAGCAGTATTTC. It translates to CASRGLAGDFDEQYF. This chain uses TRBV12-3 or TRBV12-4 with TRBJ2-7; 13 bases are shared with TRBD2. This CDR3 contains 15 residues.

The rearrangement links TRBV12-3 or TRBV12-4 to TRBJ2-1; 11 bases are shared with TRBD2. The CDR3 spans 15 residues. Losses at the gene ends were 2 bases for V and 6 bases for J; bases not matched to a gene: 3. CDR3 sequence: CASSLSLAGGNEQFF. The DNA of the CDR3 is TGTGCCAGCAGTTTAAGTCTAGCGGGAGGCAATGAGCAGTTCTTC.

The V gene is TRBV29-1, the J gene TRBJ1-2; 8 positions agree with TRBD1. The CDR3 contains 16 residues. Unmatched junction bases numbered 15, after V lost 5 bases and J lost 4 bases. Germline CDR1 reads SQVTM; CDR2 reads ANQGSEA. DNA of the CDR3: TGCAGCGTTCCAAACGACAGGGGCTCAGTGGGCTATGGCTACACCTTC. Its translation: CSVPNDRGSVGYGYTF.

This clonotype was seen a few times. The chain recombines TRBV29-1 with TRBJ1-1; no clear D gene. The length of the CDR3 is 13 residues. V was pared by 3 bases and J by 0 bases, with 8 bases between. Germline CDR1 reads SQVTM; CDR2 reads ANQGSEA. CDR3 region: CSVERRMNTEAFF. CDR3 nucleotide sequence: TGCAGCGTTGAGAGGCGGATGAACACTGAAGCTTTCTTT. Full variable domain (outside the CDR3, taken from reference TRBV29-1 and TRBJ1-1): SAVISQKPSRDICQRGTSLTIQCQVDSQVTMMFWYRQQPGQSLTLIATANQGSEATYESGFVIDKFPISRPNLTFSTLTVSNMSPEDSSIYLCSVERRMNTEAFFGQGTRLTVV.

This clonotype was detected a few times. This chain joins TRBV19 and TRBJ1-1; D is uncertain. Trimming removed 2 bases at V and 0 bases at J, with 10 bases between. The length of the CDR3 is 15 residues. Germline assignment: CDR1 LNHDA and CDR2 SQIVND (reference sequence). The CDR3 reads CASSILGLLNTEAFF. The CDR3, as DNA: TGTGCCAGTAGTATATTAGGGCTCTTGAACACTGAAGCTTTCTTT.

The rearrangement uses TRBV3-1 and TRBJ2-6, with TRBD1 identical over 7 bases. Germline V CDR1 and CDR2: LGHDT, YNNKEL (reference sequence). The CDR3 is 19 residues long. V was pared by 4 bases and J by 0 bases, with 12 bases of the junction left unmatched. The CDR3 is CASSPWGAGGSSGANVLTF. The CDR3 DNA sequence: TGTGCCAGCAGCCCCTGGGGCGCAGGGGGAAGCTCTGGGGCCAACGTCCTGACTTTC. The entire variable domain, with the rest obtained from reference TRBV3-1 and TRBJ2-6, is as follows: DTAVSQTPKYLVTQMGNDKSIKCEQNLGHDTMYWYKQDSKKFLKIMFSYNNKELIINETVPNRFSPKSPDKAHLNLHINSLELGDSAVYFCASSPWGAGGSSGANVLTFGAGSRLTVL.